The T cell receptor (beta chain) described here comes from a study of T cell repertoires in cytomegalovirus infection. Study in general: Shared public TCR beta signatures pointed to both CMV infection and a matching HLA type.

Study-level results: The cumulative frequency of public TCR beta families distinguished individuals who carried CMV together with the relevant HLA. The ex vivo response showed dominance by HLA-C-restricted CMV-specific TCR beta clonotypes.

This clonotype came up once. Its target is unknown. The conserved phenylalanine or tryptophan normally closing the CDR3 is absent here, so this likely arose from a read error. One entry per CDR3 protein, called by TCRdb with MiXCR from the reads. The sample contains around 500,000 distinct CDR3 sequences, about 39% of which appear only once. Sample: cultured PBMCs, taken from culture after CMV antigen stimulation. The source is a human donor in good health (CMV status not recorded). Some clones in this sample may be carry-over from other donors' samples.

This CDR3 is CASSLIGTEGETQYL. The CDR3 DNA is TGTGCCAGCAGTTTAATCGGGACAGAGGGGGAGACCCAGTACCTC. J is TRBJ2-5 and V is TRBV12-3 or TRBV12-4, with 7 bases that match TRBD1. The CDR3 is made up of 15 amino acids. The junction had 8 bases not matched to a gene; V was cut back by 2 bases and J by 5 bases.